The clone carrying this TCR beta chain was found a few times. Its antigen is not known. The sample carries other DNA sequences with the same CDR3. From germline, CDR1 is MNHEY and CDR2 SVGAGI. The V end lost 0 bases, the J end lost 8 bases, and 10 bases lay between the germline ends. The CDR3 runs to 13 residues. This sample was taken from a study of cytomegalovirus exposure and HLA in healthy donors. Use of 60 Vbeta and 13 Jbeta primers characterized the PCR. TCRdb keeps only in-frame clones here, not all; method: immunoSEQ multiplex PCR. The data contain tens of thousands of clones, 82% of them singletons. Study outcomes and limitations: The majority of TCR sequences were rare, yet some public TCRs appeared in many donors.

The sequenced material came from PBMCs. The source is a woman aged 18 to 35 in good health and CMV-seropositive. The chain uses TRBV6-5 and TRBJ1-1; TRBD1 is a possible D gene (5 bases). The CDR3 reads CASSYSRRDEAFF. CDR3 bases: TGTGCCAGCAGTTACTCGAGGAGGGACGAAGCTTTCTTT.